This TCR beta chain emerged from a study of cytomegalovirus exposure and HLA in healthy donors. Overall study context: Per a later analysis, the roughly 690 first-cohort and some 110 validation repertoires shared one platform.

Produced via immunoSEQ multiplex PCR; TCRdb's table is partial and in-frame only. The sample has hundreds of thousands of clones; 86% are singletons. CDR3 length: 15 amino acids. Per germline, CDR1 SGHRS and CDR2 YFSETQ. Deletions cut 2 bases from V and 4 bases from J, with 12 bases between. These donors were members of the approximately 110-subject validation cohort, a group separate from the roughly 670-subject first cohort. The sample taken for sequencing was PBMCs. This TCR derives from a woman aged 18-29 years in good health and CMV-seronegative. This chain connects TRBV5-1 to TRBJ2-2, with a weak D call TRBD1 (5 bases). The CDR3 region has the DNA TGCGCCAGCAGCTTAGACAGATCGGGCACCGGGGAGCTGTTTTTT. This gives the protein CASSLDRSGTGELFF.